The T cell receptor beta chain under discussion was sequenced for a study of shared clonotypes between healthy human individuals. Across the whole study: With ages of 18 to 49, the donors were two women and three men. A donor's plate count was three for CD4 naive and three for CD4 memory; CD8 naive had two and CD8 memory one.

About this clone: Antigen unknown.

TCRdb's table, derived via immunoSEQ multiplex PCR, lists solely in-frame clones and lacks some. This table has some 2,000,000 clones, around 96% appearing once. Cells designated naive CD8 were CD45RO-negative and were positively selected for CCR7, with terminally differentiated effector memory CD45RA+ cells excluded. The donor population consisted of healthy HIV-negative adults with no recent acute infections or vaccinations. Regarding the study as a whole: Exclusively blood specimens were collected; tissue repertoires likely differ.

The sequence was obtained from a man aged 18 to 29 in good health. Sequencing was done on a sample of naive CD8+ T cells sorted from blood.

The CDR3 DNA is TGCGCCAGCAGCCTACATGGCGGGGAGCTGTTTTTT. Its protein is CASSLHGGELFF. The chain carries TRBV4-1 and TRBJ2-2; D ambiguous. The germline V gene has CDR1 MGHRA and CDR2 YSYEKL. V was pared by 4 bases and J by 7 bases, with 7 bases between. The CDR3 is 12 amino acids.